One sample yielded the 26 T cell receptor beta chains listed below, sequenced in a study of cytomegalovirus exposure and HLA in healthy donors. The table came from immunoSEQ multiplex PCR; TCRdb's copy has only in-frame clones and leaves some out. This sample yields 130,000 or so clones, of which 89% are seen a single time; 3% to 4% belongs to the top ten. The sample taken for sequencing was PBMCs. These receptors were collected from a man younger than 45 in good health and CMV-seronegative.

Only one count was recorded for this clone. The chain joins TRBV21-1 to TRBJ1-5; the table's D call, TRBD1, was not checked against the DNA. TRBV21-1 counts as a pseudogene. The CDR3 consists of 17 residues. DNA for the CDR3: TGTGCCAGCAGCAAAGTTAGGGGGCGAACTCTCAATCAGCCCCAGCATTTT. This translates into CASSKVRGRTLNQPQHF.

The chain has TRBV11-2 and TRBJ1-1, with D hard to call. The CDR3 runs to 13 residues. The ends were cut back, 2 bases at V and 2 bases at J, with 6 bases in the middle. The germline CDR1 and CDR2 sequences are SGHAT and FQNNGV. CDR3 nucleotide sequence: TGTGCCAGCAGCTTACGGGGAAACACTGAAGCTTTCTTT. This translates into CASSLRGNTEAFF.

This clone was seen a few times. The chain has TRBV7-2 and TRBJ1-6; 7 bases match TRBD1. Germline CDR1 and CDR2: SGHTA and FQGNSA. The CDR3 is made up of 13 amino acids. V lost 5 bases, J lost 11 bases, and 6 bases stayed unmatched. In DNA, the CDR3 is TGTGCCAGCAGCCCCACACAGGGGACACCCCTCCACTTT. Its protein product is CASSPTQGTPLHF. The full variable domain, rest sourced from reference TRBV7-2 and TRBJ1-6, is GAGVSQSPSNKVTEKGKDVELRCDPISGHTALYWYRQSLGQGLEFLIYFQGNSAPDKSGLPSDRFSAERTGGSVSTLTIQRTQQEDSAVYLCASSPTQGTPLHFGNGTRLTVT.

The J gene is TRBJ2-1, the V gene TRBV6-1; D gene unclear. Germline assignment: CDR1 MNHNS and CDR2 SASEGT. The CDR3 contains 14 residues. V shed 5 bases and J shed 4 bases, with 12 bases lying between them. The CDR3 sequence: CASSWVNRYNEQFF. In nucleotides, the CDR3 is TGTGCCAGCAGTTGGGTGAACAGATACAATGAGCAGTTCTTC.

This clone was picked up a small number of times. The rearrangement uses TRBV19 and TRBJ1-5; 9 bases map to TRBD1. The CDR3 has 15 residues. From germline, CDR1 is LNHDA and CDR2 SQIVND (reference sequence). J lost 6 bases, V lost 6 bases, and 9 bases had no gene match. This CDR3 reads CASSSTGQGFQPQHF. The CDR3 DNA is TGTGCCAGTAGCAGCACGGGACAGGGATTTCAGCCCCAGCATTTT.

This clone was found a few times. The chain couples TRBV6-1 to TRBJ1-2, with a tentative D call TRBD1 (6 bases). The CDR3 loop spans 14 amino acids. Germline-derived CDR1 and CDR2 are MNHNS and SASEGT. V lost 5 bases to trimming and J lost 8 bases, with 18 bases between them. CDR3 region: CASSLLQGLEGYTF. CDR3 DNA: TGTGCCAGCAGTTTGTTACAGGGACTAGAGGGCTACACCTTC.

The rearrangement uses TRBV15 and TRBJ1-2, with 7 nucleotides matching TRBD1. The length of the CDR3 is 13 residues. Germline V gene sequence: CDR1 LNHNV, CDR2 YYDKDF (reference sequence). Trimming cost V 4 bases and J 4 bases; bases outside gene matches: 3. The CDR3 protein is CATSTQGIYGYTF. Written as DNA, the CDR3 is TGTGCCACCAGCACACAGGGGATCTATGGCTACACCTTC.

Notes on this clone: Other DNA sequences in this sample translate to the same CDR3. This rearrangement joins TRBV5-1 to TRBJ2-5; TRBD2 aligns across 7 bases. The CDR3 contains 13 residues. V was pared by 3 bases and J by 5 bases, with 4 bases of the junction left unmatched. The germline gives CDR1 SGHRS, CDR2 YFSETQ. This chain's CDR3 is CASSSGGAETQYF. In DNA form, the CDR3 reads TGCGCCAGCAGCTCGGGAGGAGCGGAGACCCAGTACTTC. Filled out from reference TRBV5-1 and TRBJ2-5, the complete variable domain reads KAGVTQTPRYLIKTRGQQVTLSCSPISGHRSVSWYQQTPGQGLQFLFEYFSETQRNKGNFPGRFSGRQFSNSRSEMNVSTLELGDSALYLCASSSGGAETQYFGPGTRLLVL.

The chain links TRBV5-4 to TRBJ2-1; 10 bases match TRBD1. The CDR3 has 13 amino acids. The V gene end was trimmed by 4 bases and the J gene end by 8 bases; junction bases not matched to a gene: 3. CDR1 is SGHNT, CDR2 YYREEE, per germline (reference sequence). CDR3 in DNA: TGTGCCAGCAGCGGACAGGGGGGCGATGAGCAGTTCTTC. It translates to CASSGQGGDEQFF.

The rearrangement links TRBV7-2 to TRBJ2-1; TRBD1 matches 7 bases. This CDR3 contains 16 residues. Trimming took 8 bases from V and 4 from J; bases not matched to a gene: 14. Germline-derived CDR1 and CDR2 are SGHTA and FQGNSA. CDR3 coding DNA: TGTGCCAGCCCCCCAACCGCAGGGACAGCGTACAATGAGCAGTTCTTC. It specifies CASPPTAGTAYNEQFF.

The CDR3 DNA sequence: TGTGCCAGCAGTCCCCTGGTCGTAACAGGCGATTCAAGCTCTGGAAACACCATATATTTT. It is translated as CASSPLVVTGDSSSGNTIYF. The chain joins TRBV2 to TRBJ1-3; a weak D match, TRBD1 (5 bases). The V end lost 5 bases, the J end lost 0 bases, and 26 bases lay between the germline ends. This CDR3 is 20 amino acids long. Per germline, CDR1 SNHLY and CDR2 FYNNEI.

The chain combines TRBV7-9 with TRBJ1-4; 8 positions agree with TRBD1. The CDR3 contains 15 residues. Unmatched junction bases numbered 5, after V lost 5 bases and J lost 3 bases. Per the germline V gene, CDR1 is SEHNR and CDR2 is FQNEAQ (reference sequence). The CDR3 nucleotides read TGTGCCAGCAGCACCGGGGACAGGCCTAATGAAAAACTGTTTTTT. Protein sequence: CASSTGDRPNEKLFF. Full variable domain (outside the CDR3, taken from reference TRBV7-9 and TRBJ1-4): DTGVSQNPRHKITKRGQNVTFRCDPISEHNRLYWYRQTLGQGPEFLTYFQNEAQLEKSRLLSDRFSAERPKGSFSTLEIQRTEQGDSAMYLCASSTGDRPNEKLFFGSGTQLSVL.

This sequence joins TRBV2 and TRBJ1-4, with 8 bases fitting TRBD1. Losses at the gene ends were 4 bases for V and 8 bases for J; bases not matched to a gene: 12. This CDR3 is built from 16 residues. Germline CDR1 reads SNHLY; CDR2 reads FYNNEI. DNA of the CDR3: TGTGCCAGCAGTGGGTGGGGACAGGCCACGGGGGAAAAACTGTTTTTT. Amino acids: CASSGWGQATGEKLFF.

The chain joins TRBV6-6 to TRBJ2-3, with TRBD2 matching 15 bases. This CDR3 spans 16 amino acids. Germline CDR1 and CDR2: MNHNY and SVGAGI (reference sequence). The V gene end was trimmed by 7 bases and the J gene end by 3 bases; junction bases not matched to a gene: 5. The CDR3 DNA sequence: TGTGCCAGCAACCCAGGACTAGCGGGGGGGACAGATACGCAGTATTTT. Protein sequence: CASNPGLAGGTDTQYF.

This chain connects TRBV9 to TRBJ1-1; D might be TRBD1 (6 bases). Germline V CDR1 and CDR2: SGDLS, YYNGEE. There are 15 residues in the CDR3. The germline V and J ends were trimmed by 3 bases and 4 bases, with 16 bases remaining between them. Here the CDR3 DNA reads TGTGCCAGCAGCGAGGCCCCGGGAGGGGGCACTGAAGCTTTCTTT. This gives the protein CASSEAPGGGTEAFF.

The table lists this clone with a few counts. The V and J genes are TRBV28 and TRBJ1-2; D not certain. Looked up from germline, CDR1 is MDHEN and CDR2 is SYDVKM. V gave up 3 bases and J gave up 0 bases, with 11 bases separating them. CDR3 length: 15 amino acids. The CDR3 here is CASSFRGGANYGYTF. The CDR3 DNA sequence: TGTGCCAGCAGTTTCCGGGGAGGAGCTAACTATGGCTACACCTTC.

The rearrangement links TRBV7-9 to TRBJ2-1; tentatively, D is TRBD2 (6 bases). The germline CDR1 and CDR2 sequences are SEHNR and FQNEAQ (reference sequence). The CDR3 spans 15 residues. The V gene lost 5 bases and the J gene lost 3 bases, with 14 bases spanning the gap. The CDR3 sequence is CASSAPGDLYNEQFF. The CDR3 nucleotides read TGTGCCAGCAGCGCCCCGGGAGACCTCTACAATGAGCAGTTCTTC.

V is TRBV7-6 and J is TRBJ2-2, with 8 bases that match TRBD2. V lost 10 bases to trimming and J lost 0 bases; unmatched junction nucleotides: 4. The CDR3 has 14 residues. Germline assignment: CDR1 SGHVS and CDR2 FNYEAQ. The DNA for the CDR3 is TGTGCCACCGGGGGGGGTACGAACACCGGGGAGCTGTTTTTT. As protein: CATGGGTNTGELFF. The entire variable domain, with the rest obtained from reference TRBV7-6 and TRBJ2-2, is as follows: GAGVSQSPRYKVTKRGQDVALRCDPISGHVSLYWYRQALGQGPEFLTYFNYEAQQDKSGLPNDRFSAERPEGSISTLTIQRTEQRDSAMYRCATGGGTNTGELFFGEGSRLTVL.

This clone was detected only a few times. This rearrangement joins TRBV6-1 to TRBJ2-7; no definite D call. The CDR3 length is 11 residues. V shed 3 bases and J shed 3 bases, with 3 bases lying between them. The germline V gene has CDR1 MNHNS and CDR2 SASEGT. The CDR3 reads CASSDLYEQYF. CDR3 nucleotide sequence: TGTGCCAGCAGTGACCTCTACGAGCAGTACTTC.

The rearrangement links TRBV5-1 to TRBJ2-6, with 8 positions matching TRBD2. Germline CDR1 is SGHRS and CDR2 is YFSETQ. V trimming: 5 bases; J trimming: 0 bases; junction bases outside the gene matches: 4. This CDR3 comprises 16 residues. Written as DNA, the CDR3 is TGCGCCAGCAGGAGGCTAGCGGGCTCTGGGGCCAACGTCCTGACTTTC. It is translated as CASRRLAGSGANVLTF.

The J gene is TRBJ1-2, the V gene TRBV27; TRBD1 might be the D (6 bases). The CDR3 length is 13 residues. CDR1 is MNHEY and CDR2 is SMNVEV in the germline V gene (reference sequence). Deletions cut 6 bases from V and 8 bases from J, with 16 bases between. For the CDR3, the DNA is TGTGCCAGCAGGGGGGGGGCCTCTGGCGGCTACACCTTC. Translated, it gives CASRGGASGGYTF.

The chain employs TRBV6-5 and TRBJ1-4; D might be TRBD1 (5 bases). Germline V gives CDR1 MNHEY, CDR2 SVGAGI. The CDR3 runs to 14 residues. V lost 2 bases, J lost 10 bases, and 14 bases lay in between. Written as DNA, the CDR3 is TGTGCCAGCAGTTACCCTGGGGCCGGGGGAAAACTGTTTTTT. The encoded protein is CASSYPGAGGKLFF.

In nucleotides, the CDR3 is TGTGCCAGCAGCGTAGCTTACAGCACTGAAGCTTTCTTT. Translation: CASSVAYSTEAFF. The V and J genes are TRBV9 and TRBJ1-1; the D is unclear. V was trimmed by 0 bases and J by 4 bases, leaving 7 bases between them. CDR1 SGDLS and CDR2 YYNGEE come from the germline V gene. The CDR3 is 13 residues long.

The chain employs TRBV7-8 and TRBJ1-1, with D possibly being TRBD1 (5 bases). Germline-derived CDR1 and CDR2 are SGHVS and FQNEAQ. Trimming removed 1 base from V and 5 bases from J, with 11 bases in between. The CDR3 extends over 14 amino acids. DNA for the CDR3: TGTGCCAGCAGCTTAGAGGGGAGGGGTACTGAAGCTTTCTTT. Amino acids: CASSLEGRGTEAFF.

The chain carries TRBV13 and TRBJ2-3; maybe TRBD1 (6 bases). V was cut by 0 bases and J by 4 bases, with 17 bases left in between. Germline V CDR1 and CDR2: PRHDT, FYEKMQ (reference sequence). The CDR3 consists of 17 residues. The CDR3 nucleotides read TGTGCCAGCAGCTTAGGCCCCCCAGGGGATCTTCCAGATACGCAGTATTTT. Protein sequence: CASSLGPPGDLPDTQYF.

This chain joins TRBV5-4 and TRBJ2-1, with D possibly being TRBD1 (5 bases). V was cut by 3 bases and J by 0 bases, with 10 bases left in between. Germline V gene data show CDR1 as SGHNT and CDR2 as YYREEE (reference sequence). This CDR3 comprises 15 residues. The CDR3 region is CASSSFQGSYNEQFF. The CDR3 DNA follows: TGTGCCAGCAGCTCCTTCCAGGGCTCCTACAATGAGCAGTTCTTC.